These 32 T cell receptor beta chains were all obtained from the same sample, sequenced in a study of CD4+ T cells in melanoma. The method was immunoSEQ multiplex PCR; TCRdb's version includes in-frame clones alone and lacks a portion of them. Among approximately 16,000 clones listed, 60% to 80% were seen once. Sample: cells from a culture (not recorded whether cultured in vitro). All receptors derive from a human donor with melanoma.

The V gene is TRBV7-9, the J gene TRBJ2-1; TRBD1 matches 9 bases. Losses at the gene ends were 5 bases for V and 0 bases for J; bases not matched to a gene: 2. CDR3 length: 15 residues. CDR1 is SEHNR, CDR2 FQNEAQ, per germline (reference sequence). The CDR3 DNA reads as TGTGCCAGCAGCCAACAGGGGGCCTCCTACAATGAGCAGTTCTTC. Translation: CASSQQGASYNEQFF. Filled out from reference TRBV7-9 and TRBJ2-1, the complete variable domain reads DTGVSQNPRHKITKRGQNVTFRCDPISEHNRLYWYRQTLGQGPEFLTYFQNEAQLEKSRLLSDRFSAERPKGSFSTLEIQRTEQGDSAMYLCASSQQGASYNEQFFGPGTRLTVL.

The chain uses TRBV2 and TRBJ2-3; possibly TRBD2 for D (5 bases). The CDR3 is 14 residues long. V lost 3 bases and J 2 bases, leaving 9 bases between the germline ends. Germline V gene lookup returns CDR1 SNHLY and CDR2 FYNNEI. The CDR3 DNA follows: TGTGCCAGCAGTGACGTCGGGGTCACAGATACGCAGTATTTT. Protein product: CASSDVGVTDTQYF. Full variable domain (outside the CDR3, taken from reference TRBV2 and TRBJ2-3): EPEVTQTPSHQVTQMGQEVILRCVPISNHLYFYWYRQILGQKVEFLVSFYNNEISEKSEIFDDQFSVERPDGSNFTLKIRSTKLEDSAMYFCASSDVGVTDTQYFGPGTRLTVL.

In its sample, this clone was seen a few times. V is TRBV9 and J is TRBJ1-2; no clear D. Deletions cut 0 bases from V and 4 bases from J, with 10 bases between. The CDR3 extends over 14 amino acids. The germline gives CDR1 SGDLS, CDR2 YYNGEE. The CDR3 DNA sequence: TGTGCCAGCAGCGTAGCTCTGACGTCCTATGGCTACACCTTC. Translating it yields CASSVALTSYGYTF.

This chain uses TRBV11-3 with TRBJ2-2; D gene ambiguous. The ends were cut back, 6 bases at V and 4 bases at J, with 9 bases in the middle. The CDR3 length is 13 residues. CDR1 is SGHNT, CDR2 YENEEA, per germline. The CDR3 reads CASSRGSTGELFF. As DNA, the CDR3 is TGTGCCAGCAGTCGTGGCTCCACCGGGGAGCTGTTTTTT.

The rearrangement joins TRBV7-6 to TRBJ2-2, with no clear D. CDR1 and CDR2 (germline): SGHVS, FNYEAQ. The germline V and J ends were trimmed by 7 bases and 4 bases, with 13 bases remaining between them. The CDR3 extends over 14 amino acids. CDR3 bases: TGTGCCAGCAAGGACCCGGAATCCACCGGGGAGCTGTTTTTT. This encodes CASKDPESTGELFF. Complete variable domain (other parts from reference TRBV7-6 and TRBJ2-2): GAGVSQSPRYKVTKRGQDVALRCDPISGHVSLYWYRQALGQGPEFLTYFNYEAQQDKSGLPNDRFSAERPEGSISTLTIQRTEQRDSAMYRCASKDPESTGELFFGEGSRLTVL.

This clone was observed a handful of times. The rearrangement links TRBV7-2 to TRBJ2-5; no clear D. CDR1 is SGHTA, CDR2 FQGNSA, per germline. Trimming pared 2 bases from V and 5 bases from J, leaving 6 bases between. CDR3 length: 12 residues. The CDR3 DNA reads as TGTGCCAGCAGCTTAATTACGGAGACCCAGTACTTC. Translated: CASSLITETQYF.

This clone appeared a few times. The chain carries TRBV11-3 and TRBJ2-3, with TRBD2 matching over 14 bases. After removal of 5 bases from V and 1 base from J, the junction contained 2 bases not matched to a gene. The germline V gene has CDR1 SGHNT and CDR2 YENEEA. The CDR3 contains 16 residues. This chain's CDR3 is CASSPTSGGGTDTQYF. The DNA of the CDR3 is TGTGCCAGCAGCCCGACTAGCGGGGGGGGCACAGATACGCAGTATTTT.

This clone was counted a few times. V is TRBV5-1 and J is TRBJ2-7, with D perhaps being TRBD1 or TRBD2 (5 bases each). Germline values: CDR1 SGHRS, CDR2 YFSETQ. V lost 0 bases and J 3 bases, leaving 10 bases between the germline ends. The CDR3 spans 14 residues. This chain's CDR3 is CASSLGGAGYEQYF. The CDR3 DNA reads TGCGCCAGCAGCTTGGGGGGCGCGGGCTACGAGCAGTACTTC. Drawing the rest from reference TRBV5-1 and TRBJ2-7, the complete variable domain is KAGVTQTPRYLIKTRGQQVTLSCSPISGHRSVSWYQQTPGQGLQFLFEYFSETQRNKGNFPGRFSGRQFSNSRSEMNVSTLELGDSALYLCASSLGGAGYEQYFGPGTRLTVT.

This clone was seen more than once but under ten times. This rearrangement joins TRBV5-1 to TRBJ2-6; TRBD1 might be the D (5 bases). The germline V gene has CDR1 SGHRS and CDR2 YFSETQ. The CDR3 has 16 residues. Trimming removed 0 bases at V and 2 bases at J, with 9 bases between. This CDR3 reads CASSLAGRAGANVLTF. The CDR3 coding sequence is TGCGCCAGCAGCTTGGCCGGCAGGGCTGGGGCCAACGTCCTGACTTTC.

V usage is TRBV18 and J usage is TRBJ1-3, with unresolved D. The CDR3 length is 16 residues. Germline CDR1 reads KGHSH; CDR2 reads LQKENI. With 6 bases removed from V and 2 bases from J, the gap between germline ends came to 17 bases. The CDR3 region has the DNA TGTGCCAGCTCGAAGGGAGGTCAGGAAACTGGAAACACCATATATTTT. Its protein is CASSKGGQETGNTIYF.

This clone was seen a single time. The rearrangement joins TRBV11-1 to TRBJ1-2; tentative D call: TRBD1 (5 bases). The CDR3 contains 15 residues. Germline V gives CDR1 SGHAT, CDR2 FQDESV (reference sequence). V was shortened by 1 base and J by 8 bases, with 17 bases between the two germline ends. CDR3 coding DNA: TGTGCCAGCAGCTTAGATATCATGGGACGAGGGGGCTACACCTTC. It codes for CASSLDIMGRGGYTF.

The sample holds a few counts of this clone. The chain employs TRBV2 and TRBJ2-1; a possible D gene is TRBD1 (6 bases). Trimming pared 6 bases from V and 12 bases from J, leaving 21 bases between. Germline V gene lookup returns CDR1 SNHLY and CDR2 FYNNEI. The CDR3 length is 14 residues. CDR3 in DNA: TGTGCCAGCAGCCCAATACACGGGGACACGGGGCAGTTCTTC. Its translation is CASSPIHGDTGQFF. The full variable domain, with the rest looked up from reference TRBV2 and TRBJ2-1, is EPEVTQTPSHQVTQMGQEVILRCVPISNHLYFYWYRQILGQKVEFLVSFYNNEISEKSEIFDDQFSVERPDGSNFTLKIRSTKLEDSAMYFCASSPIHGDTGQFFGPGTRLTVL.

The gene calls are TRBV5-6 and TRBJ2-7, with unresolved D. This CDR3 is built from 15 residues. Germline CDR1 reads SGHDT; CDR2 reads YYEEEE. V shed 4 bases and J shed 3 bases, with 17 bases lying between them. In nucleotides, the CDR3 is TGTGCCAGCAGCACGGCTGGGTATTGGGACTACGAGCAGTACTTC. Translating gives CASSTAGYWDYEQYF.

The chain recombines TRBV2 with TRBJ2-1, with TRBD1 matching 8 bases. The CDR3 spans 17 residues. V trimming: 4 bases; J trimming: 0 bases; junction bases outside the gene matches: 8. Germline CDR1 reads SNHLY; CDR2 reads FYNNEI. DNA for the CDR3: TGTGCCAGCAGTGTGACATACAGGGGGAGCTCCTACAATGAGCAGTTCTTC. It codes for CASSVTYRGSSYNEQFF.

This clone appeared a single time. J is TRBJ2-3 and V is TRBV5-1; D ambiguous. This CDR3 has 13 residues. From germline, CDR1 is SGHRS and CDR2 YFSETQ. V was clipped by 2 bases and J by 3 bases, with 7 bases between them. Here the CDR3 DNA reads TGCGCCAGCAGCTTAATAGGTACAGATACGCAGTATTTT. Protein: CASSLIGTDTQYF.

The rearrangement joins TRBV2 to TRBJ1-1; 7 nucleotides agree with TRBD1. Germline assignment: CDR1 SNHLY and CDR2 FYNNEI. There are 14 residues in the CDR3. V lost 4 bases and J lost 4; bases outside the gene matches: 6. In nucleotides, the CDR3 is TGTGCCAGCAGTGCCTCGCAGGGGGGCACTGAAGCTTTCTTT. Its protein product is CASSASQGGTEAFF.

To note about this clone: At one end the junction does not follow the germline gene, possibly because of a read error. The rearrangement uses TRBV7-7 and TRBJ2-5; 9 bases are a match to TRBD2. Per the germline V gene, CDR1 is SSHAT and CDR2 is FNYEAQ (reference sequence). This CDR3 has 16 amino acids. CDR3 nucleotides: TGTGCTAGCAGCCCCGGGTTAGCGGGGGCGCAAGAGACCCAGTACTTC. Translation gives CASSPGLAGAQETQYF. The variable domain in full, with the rest retrieved from reference TRBV7-7 and TRBJ2-5, is GAGVSQSPRYKVTKRGQDVTLRCDPISSHATLYWYQQALGQGPEFLTYFNYEAQPDKSGLPSDRFSAERPEGSISTLTIQRTEQRDSAMYRCASSPGLAGAQETQYFGPGTRLLVL.

This sequence joins TRBV2 and TRBJ2-3, with D maybe TRBD2 (7 bases). V lost 3 bases and J 4 bases, leaving 14 bases between the germline ends. Per the germline V gene, CDR1 is SNHLY and CDR2 is FYNNEI. CDR3 length equals 15 residues. CDR3 residues: CASSEGGPWADTQYF. The DNA of the CDR3 is TGTGCCAGCAGTGAGGGGGGGCCGTGGGCAGATACGCAGTATTTT.

The genes are TRBV9 and TRBJ2-3; the match to TRBD1 covers 10 bases. The germline gives CDR1 SGDLS, CDR2 YYNGEE. The CDR3 is made up of 17 amino acids. J lost 0 bases, V lost 2 bases, and 6 bases had no gene match. CDR3: CASSVRQGASSTDTQYF. The CDR3, as DNA: TGTGCCAGCAGCGTCCGACAGGGGGCTTCGAGCACAGATACGCAGTATTTT.

This clone was recorded a few times. The gene calls are TRBV2 and TRBJ2-2; D is undetermined. Trimming cost V 7 bases and J 5 bases, with 11 bases left between them. The CDR3 is made up of 13 amino acids. Germline V gene data show CDR1 as SNHLY and CDR2 as FYNNEI. CDR3 sequence: CASTNQGTGELFF. CDR3 bases: TGTGCCAGCACCAATCAAGGGACCGGGGAGCTGTTTTTT.

This clone is labeled medium-sized. The chain links TRBV7-9 to TRBJ1-6; D is unresolved. Trimming cost V 1 base and J 3 bases, with 10 bases left between them. The CDR3 is 16 amino acids. Germline V gene data show CDR1 as SEHNR and CDR2 as FQNEAQ (reference sequence). The DNA for the CDR3 is TGTGCCAGCAGCTTAGGATCGGGTTTCTATAATTCACCCCTCCACTTT. Translated: CASSLGSGFYNSPLHF.

The V call is TRBV18, the J call TRBJ1-2; no clear D gene. This CDR3 is 14 amino acids long. Trimming stripped 3 bases from V and 3 bases from J, with 11 bases between. Germline V gene data show CDR1 as KGHSH and CDR2 as LQKENI. The CDR3 bases are TGTGCCAGCTCACCGGACGGGGATTACTATGGCTACACCTTC. This codes for CASSPDGDYYGYTF.

In nucleotides, the CDR3 is TGCGCCAGCAGTTCTGGGGCCCAAGAGACCCAGTACTTC. Protein product: CASSSGAQETQYF. The chain has TRBV5-1 and TRBJ2-5, with D maybe TRBD1 (5 bases). V was shortened by 5 bases and J by 1 base, with 9 bases between the two germline ends. The length of the CDR3 is 13 residues. The germline V gene encodes CDR1 SGHRS and CDR2 YFSETQ.

This clone was counted a few times. The V and J genes are TRBV4-1 and TRBJ1-2; TRBD1 might be the D (5 bases). V lost 3 bases and J 4 bases, leaving 24 bases between the germline ends. CDR1 and CDR2 from the germline V gene are MGHRA and YSYEKL. The CDR3 spans 18 residues. The DNA of the CDR3 is TGCGCCAGCAGCCATGCCGCCGGGACTGAACCTTATTCCTATGGCTACACCTTC. Its translation: CASSHAAGTEPYSYGYTF.

This CDR3 is CASSRTEYEYF. CDR3 DNA: TGTGCCAGCAGCCGGACGGAGTATGAGTACTTC. The V and J genes are TRBV5-8 and TRBJ2-5, with D uncertain. V lost 4 bases and J 12 bases, leaving 13 bases between the germline ends. Germline V gene lookup returns CDR1 SGHTS and CDR2 YDEGEE. This CDR3 spans 11 amino acids.

This clone was counted between two and nine times. The chain couples TRBV4-2 to TRBJ1-5, with a possible D match to TRBD1 (5 bases). Between the trimmed V and J ends, which lost 1 base and 6 bases, there was a span of 19 bases. CDR1 is LGHNA, CDR2 YNFKEQ, per germline. This CDR3 comprises 17 residues. CDR3 nucleotide sequence: TGTGCCAGCAGCCAAGGTAGTGGACACGTAGGTGCTCAGCCCCAGCATTTT. Residues: CASSQGSGHVGAQPQHF.

In its sample, this clone was seen once. V is TRBV5-4 and J is TRBJ2-5, with unresolved D. The CDR3 sequence is 15 residues long. The V end lost 0 bases, the J end lost 2 bases, and 11 bases lay between the germline ends. The germline V gene has CDR1 SGHNT and CDR2 YYREEE (reference sequence). The chain's CDR3 is CASSLGPLVQETQYF. The DNA for the CDR3 is TGTGCCAGCAGCTTGGGCCCGCTAGTTCAAGAGACCCAGTACTTC.

CDR3 sequence (DNA): TGTGCCAGCAGCTCGAGGTCTTTCGGGGACTATGGCTACACCTTC. Translation: CASSSRSFGDYGYTF. The chain carries TRBV9 and TRBJ1-2; D call uncertain. CDR1 and CDR2 from the germline V gene are SGDLS and YYNGEE. This CDR3 has 15 residues. V lost 4 bases and J lost 3, with 16 bases in between.

A few counts support this clone. The chain combines TRBV19 with TRBJ1-2, with D tentatively TRBD1 (5 bases). Deletions cut 10 bases from V and 4 bases from J, with 13 bases between. From germline, CDR1 is LNHDA and CDR2 SQIVND (reference sequence). CDR3 length: 12 residues. This chain's CDR3 is CATGGGLYGYTF. DNA for the CDR3: TGTGCCACCGGGGGGGGTCTCTATGGCTACACCTTC.

The rearrangement uses TRBV9 and TRBJ1-2; D uncertain. V was cut by 1 base and J by 12 bases, with 13 bases left in between. Per germline, CDR1 SGDLS and CDR2 YYNGEE. This CDR3 has 12 residues. CDR3 sequence: CASSVLTPGHTF. The CDR3 DNA sequence: TGTGCCAGCAGCGTATTGACCCCGGGTCACACCTTC. The entire variable domain, with the rest obtained from reference TRBV9 and TRBJ1-2, is as follows: DSGVTQTPKHLITATGQRVTLRCSPRSGDLSVYWYQQSLDQGLQFLIQYYNGEERAKGNILERFSAQQFPDLHSELNLSSLELGDSALYFCASSVLTPGHTFGSGTRLTVV.

This rearrangement joins TRBV4-1 to TRBJ2-1, with TRBD2 matching over 8 bases. CDR1 is MGHRA, CDR2 YSYEKL, per germline. V dropped 3 bases and J dropped 7; count of bases not matched to a gene: 8. CDR3 length equals 15 residues. The CDR3, as DNA: TGCGCCAGCAGCCATCCAGCGGGGGCCGGGAATGAGCAGTTCTTC. Translating it yields CASSHPAGAGNEQFF.

The gene calls are TRBV5-1 and TRBJ1-5; TRBD1 agrees at 9 bases. CDR1 is SGHRS, CDR2 YFSETQ, per germline. The junction had 4 bases not matched to a gene; V was cut back by 4 bases and J by 2 bases. CDR3 length equals 15 residues. The CDR3 DNA is TGCGCCAGCAGCCAAACAGGGGGCGGCAATCAGCCCCAGCATTTT. The encoded protein is CASSQTGGGNQPQHF.